This T cell receptor (beta chain) stems from a study of low-dose radiotherapy and immunotherapy resistance in tumors. In the study overall: Cohort 1 was given 0.5 Gy per fraction every 2 weeks, for 6.5 Gy total.

Time point specified: after trial treatment. Treatment indicated: LDRT plus nivolumab, ipilimumab, low-dose cyclophosphamide and aspirin (RACIN trial). Both TCRalpha and TCRbeta chains were reverse transcribed with V-gene-specific primers. A 20-cycle PCR with a constant-region primer and V-primer adapter amplified TCRs. One entry per CDR3 protein results from TCRdb running MiXCR on the reads. Of tens of thousands of distinct CDR3 sequences in the sample, 20% to 30% were seen once. This clonotype was detected only a few times. It differs at one base from a far larger clone, so likely a read error. The origin of this receptor is a male donor with prostate cancer. The material sequenced was PBMCs, taken after low-dose radiotherapy plus immunotherapy.

The CDR3 DNA is TGTGCCAGCAGCCCGCGGACAGGCACCGACCTCTCTGGGACCAACGTCCTGACTTTC. Translating gives CASSPRTGTDLSGTNVLTF. V usage is TRBV6-8 and J usage is TRBJ2-6, with 7 positions matching TRBD1. Germline V gene sequence: CDR1 MNHGY, CDR2 SAAAGT. The CDR3 contains 19 residues.